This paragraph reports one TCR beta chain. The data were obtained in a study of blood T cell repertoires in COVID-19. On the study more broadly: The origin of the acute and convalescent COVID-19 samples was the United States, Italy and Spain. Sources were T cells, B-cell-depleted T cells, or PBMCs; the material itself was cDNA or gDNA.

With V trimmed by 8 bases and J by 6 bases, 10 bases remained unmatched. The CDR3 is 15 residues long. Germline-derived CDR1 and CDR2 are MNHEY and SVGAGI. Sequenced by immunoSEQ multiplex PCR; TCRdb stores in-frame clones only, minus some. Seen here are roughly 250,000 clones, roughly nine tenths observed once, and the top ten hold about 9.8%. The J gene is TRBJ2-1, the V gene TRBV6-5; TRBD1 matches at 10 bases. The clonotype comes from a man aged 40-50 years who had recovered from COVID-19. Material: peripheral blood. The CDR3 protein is CASVIGGQGLNEQFF. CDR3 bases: TGTGCCAGCGTTATAGGGGGACAGGGGCTCAATGAGCAGTTCTTC.